The 9 T cell receptor beta chains listed next were all sequenced from one sample in a study of CD8 T cells in Susac syndrome. With random hexamers, reverse transcription was performed on about 0.5 to 1 ug of RNA. TCRdb reanalysed the immunoSEQ multiplex PCR reads using MiXCR and keeps one entry per CDR3 protein. The sample lists 210,000 or so distinct CDR3 sequences, roughly 93% occurring once. Material for sequencing was CD4+ T cells from PBMCs. The receptors were sampled from a human donor with Susac syndrome.

The gene calls are TRBV5-6 and TRBJ2-2, with TRBD2 identical over 7 bases. CDR3 length: 15 amino acids. J gave up 4 bases and V 4 bases, and 7 bases lay outside the gene matches. Germline loops: CDR1 SGHDT, CDR2 YYEEEE. CDR3 loop: CASSAPTSVTGELFF. In DNA, the CDR3 is TGTGCCAGCAGCGCACCCACTAGCGTCACCGGGGAGCTGTTTTTT.

V is TRBV24-1 and J is TRBJ2-7, with D uncertain. Trimming removed 5 bases at V and 3 bases at J, with 10 bases between. Germline V gene sequence: CDR1 KGHDR, CDR2 SFDVKD. The length of the CDR3 is 13 residues. CDR3: CATSAGAYYEQYF. CDR3 nucleotides: TGTGCCACCAGTGCGGGCGCATACTACGAGCAGTACTTC.

The chain carries TRBV4-1 and TRBJ2-2; possibly TRBD1 for D (6 bases). Trimming left V 4 bases short and J 1 base short, with 22 bases between. The CDR3 has 19 residues. The germline V gene encodes CDR1 MGHRA and CDR2 YSYEKL. The CDR3 DNA reads TGCGCCAGCAGCCCACTACCGGGCCGTCCACAGGGGAACACCGGGGAGCTGTTTTTT. Translating it yields CASSPLPGRPQGNTGELFF.

J is TRBJ2-7 and V is TRBV18; 8 nucleotides agree with TRBD1. The V gene's germline CDR1 is KGHSH and CDR2 LQKENI. Trimming at V came to 4 bases and at J to 3 bases, leaving 8 bases not matched to a gene. CDR3 length: 15 residues. In DNA form, the CDR3 reads TGTGCCAGCTCACTAGGACAGGGAAGGTTCTACGAGCAGTACTTC. Translated: CASSLGQGRFYEQYF.

This rearrangement joins TRBV30 to TRBJ2-7; the D is unclear. The CDR3 sequence is 12 residues long. V was pared by 4 bases and J by 6 bases, with 13 bases between. Germline V gives CDR1 GTSNPN, CDR2 SVGIG (reference sequence). CDR3 sequence: CAWKGMGSEQYF. In DNA form, the CDR3 reads TGTGCCTGGAAAGGGATGGGAAGCGAGCAGTACTTC.

This sequence joins TRBV20-1 and TRBJ1-6, with D uncertain. CDR3 length equals 14 residues. With 1 base removed from V and 11 bases from J, the gap between germline ends came to 15 bases. The germline gives CDR1 DFQATT, CDR2 SNEGSKA (reference sequence). Written as DNA, the CDR3 is TGCAGTGCTAGAGCCACCGATCTAGGGACACCCCTCCACTTT. Its translation: CSARATDLGTPLHF.

The chain has TRBV9 and TRBJ2-5; D ambiguous. Germline V CDR1 and CDR2: SGDLS, YYNGEE. The V end lost 0 bases, the J end lost 1 base, and 7 bases lay between the germline ends. The CDR3 is made up of 14 amino acids. Here the CDR3 reads CASSVGAGQETQYF. The CDR3 DNA is TGTGCCAGCAGCGTAGGTGCCGGCCAAGAGACCCAGTACTTC.

The chain has TRBV6-2 or TRBV6-3 and TRBJ2-2, with 7 bases identical to TRBD1. V lost 7 bases and J lost 3; bases outside the gene matches: 11. CDR1 and CDR2 (germline): MNHEY, SVGEGT. The CDR3 extends over 16 amino acids. DNA for the CDR3: TGTGCCAGCACTTCCCAGGGGGTGACCTACACCGGGGAGCTGTTTTTT. Translated, it gives CASTSQGVTYTGELFF.

The V gene is TRBV3-1, the J gene TRBJ1-6; 7 bases agree with TRBD1. The junction had 7 bases not matched to a gene; V was cut back by 6 bases and J by 8 bases. Germline CDR1 LGHDT, CDR2 YNNKEL (reference sequence). CDR3 length: 14 amino acids. CDR3 sequence (DNA): TGTGCCAGCAGGACCGGACAGGTTTATTCACCCCTCCACTTT. As protein: CASRTGQVYSPLHF.